This TCR beta chain was recorded in a study of T cell responses to AZD1222 COVID-19 vaccine (dated by TCRdb to about 2021). Study-wide context: TCR sequencing was performed for 230 to 250 trial participants, of whom about 210 were given two doses of AZD1222 and around 25 were given two doses of MenACWY control vaccine. Trial participants were enrolled by age into 18-55, 56-69 and 70-plus year subgroups, with 148, 28 and 57 TCR-sequenced participants respectively.

Interpreted using the paper, the time point label stands for: about 28 days (+/-7) after the second vaccine dose. AZD1222 recipients with second doses at about 4 weeks or about 12 weeks were pooled, because spike-specific TCR depth and breadth did not differ between schedules. The vaccinee samples were drawn from two UK trials, COV001 and COV002, one of which was a single-blind randomized controlled phase 2/3 trial testing AZD1222 (ChAdOx1 nCoV-19) in healthy adults. Trial participant PBMC samples were collected at day 0 and day 28 after the second dose for TCRbeta chain sequencing. The CDR3 regions of human TCRbeta chains were subjected to immunosequencing. Concerning the study's data processing: Repertoire TCRs were checked for matches against a reference library of SARS-CoV-2-specific TCRs that had been generated using the MIRA antigen-specificity platform. Breadth was defined as the fraction of unique TCRs that were SARS-CoV-2-associated. Depth was defined as the fraction of total T cells that were SARS-CoV-2-associated. Using the MIRA data, each spike-specific TCR was assigned both to the spike region to which the TCR was reactive and to a CD4 or CD8 class. Log10-transformed breadth and depth values were compared by one-way ANOVA with Sidak's multiple comparisons tests. TCRdb took this table from immuneACCESS and kept in-frame rearrangements with V and J called. Such tables lack part of the clones; where checked against another copy, unresolved V genes explain under half of the gap, and the rest is unexplained. The V and J calls and clone size are taken from that table; D and trimming were inferred from the DNA. Counted in this sample were 160,000 or so clones; 90% to 95% of them appeared once. In total, the top ten clones hold roughly 1.6% of the sample.

To note about this clone: No cognate antigen has been identified for it. No clone much larger than this one lies a single base away; base qualities are absent.

The CDR3 sequence holds 14 residues, the cysteine and phenylalanine included. The retained sequence is limited to the CDR3, 42 bases, with the frame set at the first base. Based on the germline V gene, the CDR1 and CDR2 sequences are SGHRS and YFSETQ. The junction carries 17 bases between V and J, which are trimmed by 4 bases and 6 bases respectively. Broad study findings and their caveats: CD4 TCRs associated with the vaccine covered the entire spike protein, and the dominant responses were in regions 160-218 and 743-854. Nearly half of unique spike-specific TCRs reportedly recognized epitopes outside regions mutated in the B.1.351 and B.1.1.7 variants. Because no day 14 peak-response samples were available, the repertoires could be characterized only after the peak T cell response. In the small 56-69-year group, the increase in depth fell short of significance, most likely because of low power. Participants were mostly white British, with more females than males. The authors suggested clonal diversity may have been underestimated. Conclusions about previously exposed vaccinees were limited because only six AZD1222 recipients were SARS-CoV-2 seropositive at baseline. After two AZD1222 doses, both the breadth and the depth of spike-specific TCRs were significantly higher than at day 0 and than in MenACWY recipients.

The chain was built from TRBV5-1 and TRBJ2-7; the D gene is perhaps TRBD2, from 6 matching bases. Sequencing used peripheral blood, obtained 28 days after the second AZD1222 dose. The source of this sequence is an adult who received the AZD1222 COVID-19 vaccine. Read as DNA, the sequence is TGCGCCAGCAGCGGGACGGAGGGGAGGTTCGAGCAGTACTTC. The resulting protein is CASSGTEGRFEQYF.